This T cell receptor (beta chain) was captured in a study of technical replicates of blood from a handful of donors. Measured with immunoSEQ multiplex PCR; TCRdb has only the in-frame clones, and not every one. The table shows some 63,000 clones, with approximately 87% occurring only once. Trimming cost V 5 bases and J 4 bases; bases outside gene matches: 8. CDR1 is SSHAT, CDR2 FNYEAQ, per germline (reference sequence). The CDR3 contains 15 residues. The chain combines TRBV7-7 with TRBJ2-3, with 8 bases identical to TRBD2. Sequenced: PBMCs. This receptor was obtained from a human donor in good health. Some clones in this sample may be carry-over from other donors' samples. As DNA, the CDR3 is TGTGCCAGCAGCGCGACCCCCGGGGGGGCAGATACGCAGTATTTT. This codes for CASSATPGGADTQYF.